Each of the 8 T cell receptor beta chains below was sequenced from the same sample in a study of shared clonotypes between healthy human individuals. Sequenced by immunoSEQ multiplex PCR; TCRdb stores in-frame clones only, minus some. This table holds over 2 million clones, roughly 94% found once. The sequencing input was naive CD4+ T cells sorted from blood. Subset defined: CD45RA+ positively selected. The receptors stem from a man aged 18 to 30 in good health.

Note on this clone: Other DNA sequences in this sample translate to the same CDR3. The V call is TRBV5-1, the J call TRBJ2-1; D is undetermined. The CDR3 covers 14 residues. CDR1 is SGHRS and CDR2 is YFSETQ in the germline V gene. V lost 0 bases to trimming and J lost 0 bases, with 4 bases between them. CDR3 DNA sequence: TGCGCCAGCAGCTTGGATACCTCCTACAATGAGCAGTTCTTC. Translated: CASSLDTSYNEQFF.

This CDR3 is CASSVGSETSTDTQYF. The CDR3 DNA follows: TGTGCCAGCAGCGTAGGTAGCGAAACTAGCACAGATACGCAGTATTTT. J is TRBJ2-3 and V is TRBV9; D possibly corresponds to TRBD2 (5 bases). Germline values: CDR1 SGDLS, CDR2 YYNGEE. This CDR3 region has 16 residues. V lost 0 bases and J lost 0, with 11 bases in between.

The chain has TRBV18 and TRBJ1-2; possibly TRBD1 for D (5 bases). V lost 2 bases and J 2 bases, leaving 9 bases between the germline ends. The CDR3 has 14 residues. CDR1 and CDR2 from the germline V gene are KGHSH and LQKENI. The CDR3 coding sequence is TGTGCCAGCTCACCAGGGGACGAGAACTATGGCTACACCTTC. Protein product: CASSPGDENYGYTF.

The V call is TRBV6-6, the J call TRBJ2-7; D is uncertain. This CDR3 contains 15 residues. V was clipped by 0 bases and J by 2 bases, with 11 bases between them. Germline CDR1 MNHNY, CDR2 SVGAGI (reference sequence). CDR3 region: CASSYSGSNTYEQYF. The CDR3 DNA follows: TGTGCCAGCAGTTACTCGGGGTCTAATACCTACGAGCAGTACTTC.

The gene calls are TRBV28 and TRBJ2-5, with D possibly matching TRBD2 (5 bases). Germline V lookup: CDR1 MDHEN, CDR2 SYDVKM. The length of the CDR3 is 13 residues. V lost 5 bases and J lost 5, with 12 bases in between. CDR3 in DNA: TGTGCCAGCAGTAGAGGACTTGCGGAGACCCAGTACTTC. Protein: CASSRGLAETQYF.

This rearrangement joins TRBV6-4 to TRBJ2-7; TRBD1 matches 8 bases. CDR1 and CDR2 from the germline V gene are MRHNA and SNTAGT. With V trimmed by 7 bases and J by 2 bases, 13 bases remained unmatched. There are 16 residues in the CDR3. The CDR3, as DNA: TGTGCCAGCATCCATCCGGGACAGGAATTCGCCTACGAGCAGTACTTC. It codes for CASIHPGQEFAYEQYF.

The rearrangement joins TRBV29-1 to TRBJ2-7, with D maybe TRBD2 (5 bases). Trimming took 2 bases from V and 0 from J, leaving 8 bases between them. Per the germline V gene, CDR1 is SQVTM and CDR2 is ANQGSEA. The CDR3 totals 13 residues. DNA of the CDR3: TGCAGCGTTGAAATCGAGGGCTCCTACGAGCAGTACTTC. Protein product: CSVEIEGSYEQYF.

The gene calls are TRBV5-1 and TRBJ1-3; D might be TRBD1 (5 bases). The CDR3 is made up of 16 amino acids. Germline lookup yields CDR1 SGHRS and CDR2 YFSETQ. Trimming stripped 0 bases from V and 0 bases from J, with 10 bases between. The CDR3, as DNA: TGCGCCAGCAGCTTGGGGGGCCTCCCCTCTGGAAACACCATATATTTT. It specifies CASSLGGLPSGNTIYF.